This TCR beta chain stems from a study of T cell responses to AZD1222 COVID-19 vaccine listed by TCRdb under 2021. In the study overall: AZD1222 recipients with second doses at about 4 weeks or about 12 weeks were pooled, because spike-specific TCR depth and breadth did not differ between schedules. TCR sequencing was performed for 233 trial participants, of whom around 200 were given two doses of AZD1222 and some 26 were given two doses of MenACWY control vaccine. Trial participants were enrolled by age into subgroups of 18-55, 56-69 and 70-plus years, and around 150, 29 and 61 TCR-sequenced participants, respectively, were included in these subgroups. What the study reported, not specific to this receptor: Participants were mostly white British and included more females than males, and it was suggested by the authors that clonal diversity may have been underestimated. Reportedly, almost half of the unique spike-specific TCRs recognized epitopes lying outside the regions that are mutated in the B.1.351 and B.1.1.7 variants. Because no samples from the day 14 peak response were available, repertoires could be characterized only after the peak T cell response. A significant rise in spike-specific TCR breadth and depth was observed after two AZD1222 doses relative to day 0 and relative to MenACWY recipients. Vaccine-associated CD4 TCRs spanned the whole spike protein, with dominant responses in regions 160-218 and 743-854. Conclusions about previously exposed vaccinees are limited, since just a handful of AZD1222 recipients were seropositive for SARS-CoV-2 at baseline. The 56-69-year group was small, and its depth increase did not reach significance, likely because of low power.

Notes on this clone: The antigen it binds to is not known. One base away there is no much larger clone; base qualities are not given.

The CDR3 regions of human TCRbeta chains were analyzed by immunosequencing. In the paper's pipeline: TCRs in the repertoires were matched against a reference library of SARS-CoV-2-specific TCRs that had been generated with the MIRA antigen-specificity platform. Breadth was defined as the fraction of unique TCRs that were SARS-CoV-2-associated. Depth was defined as the fraction of total T cells that were SARS-CoV-2-associated. Using the MIRA data, every spike-specific TCR was mapped to the spike region that the TCR reacted to and assigned to either a CD4 or a CD8 class. Log10-transformed breadth and depth values were compared by one-way ANOVA with Sidak's multiple comparisons tests. In TCRdb, the immuneACCESS table is reduced to in-frame sequences with V and J assigned. These tables do not hold every clone; where another copy was compared, an unresolved V gene accounts for under half, and the others remain unexplained. V, J and clone size derive from that table, while D and trimming were established from the DNA sequence. Recorded for this sample are roughly 150,000 clones; 80% to 95% of them occurred a single time. The ten largest clones add up to less than 2.5% of the sample.

Including cysteine and phenylalanine, the CDR3 has 14 amino acids. CDR3 DNA is the only sequence kept; it has 42 bases, read in frame from the first base. The germline ends are 10 bases apart after V is trimmed by 2 bases and J by 5 bases. CDR1 is given as KGHSH and CDR2 as LQKENI, both from the germline V gene. The sample's time point label, decoded: baseline before first vaccination. Vaccinee samples were obtained from the UK trials COV001 and COV002, which included a single-blind randomized controlled phase 2/3 trial of AZD1222 (ChAdOx1 nCoV-19) in healthy adults. Trial participant PBMC samples were collected at day 0 and day 28 after the second dose for TCRbeta chain sequencing.

The material was peripheral blood, obtained on day 0 of AZD1222 vaccination. This clonotype was obtained from an adult in good health. This sequence uses TRBV18 and TRBJ1-5, and TRBD1 may be the D gene, going by 6 matching bases. The CDR3 region has the sequence CASSPLEGDQPQHF. The DNA sequence reads TGTGCCAGCTCACCATTGGAGGGGGATCAGCCCCAGCATTTT.